The next 24 T cell receptor beta chains were all read from a single sample in a study of cytomegalovirus exposure and HLA in healthy donors. Primers: 60 Vbeta forward and 13 Jbeta reverse. The data were produced by immunoSEQ multiplex PCR, yet TCRdb's version contains in-frame clones alone and is incomplete. Counted here are approximately 240,000 clones, around four fifths occurring once; the ten biggest clones make up approximately 0.5%. The sequenced sample was PBMCs. The receptors come from a woman in her forties in good health and CMV-seronegative.

The chain employs TRBV19 and TRBJ2-4; D uncertain. Germline V gene lookup returns CDR1 LNHDA and CDR2 SQIVND (reference sequence). The CDR3 is 15 residues long. The V gene lost 5 bases and the J gene lost 6 bases, with 17 bases spanning the gap. As DNA, the CDR3 is TGTGCCAGTAGTGCCCAGCGAAGGCAGCTAAACATTCAGTACTTC. This gives the protein CASSAQRRQLNIQYF.

The chain has TRBV5-4 and TRBJ1-3; TRBD1 matches at 8 bases. The CDR3 spans 13 residues. CDR1 and CDR2 (germline): SGHNT, YYREEE (reference sequence). Unmatched junction bases numbered 3, after V lost 4 bases and J lost 6 bases. The CDR3 DNA reads as TGTGCCAGCAGCCCAGGGGGCCAAAACACCATATATTTT. Protein: CASSPGGQNTIYF.

This chain links TRBV5-1 with TRBJ2-5; possible D gene TRBD1, 5 bases. Judging by the DNA end, TRBJ2-7 fits better; the J call may be wrong. This CDR3 spans 13 amino acids. Germline V gene sequence: CDR1 SGHRS, CDR2 YFSETQ. CDR3 nucleotides: TGCGCCAGCAGCTTGGCTCAGGGCAACGAGCAGTACTTC. Amino acids: CASSLAQGNEQYF.

This clone showed up just a few times. The chain carries TRBV11-3 and TRBJ1-5, with 7 bases fitting TRBD1. The CDR3 consists of 16 residues. The V and J ends lost 1 base and 4 bases, in that order; junction bases with no gene match: 7. Germline V gene lookup returns CDR1 SGHNT and CDR2 YENEEA. CDR3 nucleotides: TGTGCCAGCAGCTTAGGCACACAGGGGATGAATCAGCCCCAGCATTTT. This translates into CASSLGTQGMNQPQHF.

This sequence joins TRBV2 and TRBJ2-2; TRBD2 matches at 7 bases. Unmatched junction bases numbered 3, after V lost 4 bases and J lost 4 bases. The germline gives CDR1 SNHLY, CDR2 FYNNEI. The CDR3 spans 14 residues. The CDR3 spells CASSGTRSTGELFF. The CDR3 coding sequence is TGTGCCAGCAGTGGGACTAGGTCCACCGGGGAGCTGTTTTTT.

The chain has TRBV19 and TRBJ1-5, with D perhaps TRBD1 (6 bases). Trimming pared 1 base from V and 3 bases from J, leaving 7 bases between. The CDR3 spans 14 residues. CDR1 is LNHDA, CDR2 SQIVND, per germline (reference sequence). CDR3 sequence (DNA): TGTGCCAGTAGTATAGGGACAGACAATCAGCCCCAGCATTTT. Translating it yields CASSIGTDNQPQHF.

V and J are TRBV5-6 and TRBJ2-1; 9 nucleotides align to TRBD1. V dropped 0 bases and J dropped 4; count of bases not matched to a gene: 2. The CDR3 spans 15 residues. CDR1 and CDR2 (germline): SGHDT, YYEEEE. The CDR3, as DNA: TGTGCCAGCAGCTTGGGGGACAGGGTTTACAATGAGCAGTTCTTC. Protein sequence: CASSLGDRVYNEQFF.

The chain carries TRBV9 and TRBJ2-7, with 10 bases matching TRBD1. The V gene end was trimmed by 1 base and the J gene end by 5 bases; junction bases not matched to a gene: 6. From germline, CDR1 is SGDLS and CDR2 YYNGEE. This CDR3 region has 15 residues. CDR3 DNA: TGTGCCAGCAGCGTATCCAGGGACAGGGGTAACGAGCAGTACTTC. This translates into CASSVSRDRGNEQYF.

The chain employs TRBV6-5 and TRBJ1-1, with TRBD1 matching 7 bases. The CDR3 totals 14 residues. The V gene end was trimmed by 6 bases and the J gene end by 4 bases; junction bases not matched to a gene: 8. Germline V gene data show CDR1 as MNHEY and CDR2 as SVGAGI. The CDR3 nucleotides are TGTGCCAGCAGACTCTCGGAGGGGGCCACTGAAGCTTTCTTT. As protein: CASRLSEGATEAFF.

V usage is TRBV10-3 and J usage is TRBJ2-3; D gene unclear. The germline gives CDR1 ENHRY, CDR2 SYGVKD. This CDR3 is built from 15 residues. V lost 3 bases and J lost 3, with 13 bases in between. Here the CDR3 reads CAISEGATGTDTQYF. The CDR3, as DNA: TGTGCCATCAGTGAAGGAGCAACCGGGACAGATACGCAGTATTTT.

This chain uses TRBV6-5 with TRBJ2-7, with a weak D call TRBD2 (5 bases). V shed 8 bases and J shed 4 bases, with 12 bases lying between them. The germline V gene has CDR1 MNHEY and CDR2 SVGAGI. CDR3 length: 12 amino acids. CDR3 sequence reads: CASGGRGYEQYF. The DNA of the CDR3 is TGTGCCAGCGGTGGACGGGGATACGAGCAGTACTTC.

The rearrangement joins TRBV5-4 to TRBJ2-1; 7 bases line up with TRBD1. CDR1 SGHNT and CDR2 YYREEE come from the germline V gene (reference sequence). V gave up 0 bases and J gave up 7 bases; unmatched junction bases: 7. The CDR3 spans 15 residues. This CDR3 reads CASSLDQGEWNEQFF. The CDR3 bases are TGTGCCAGCAGCTTGGATCAGGGGGAGTGGAATGAGCAGTTCTTC.

The chain employs TRBV5-6 and TRBJ2-2; 7 bases agree with TRBD1. CDR3 length equals 16 residues. J gave up 0 bases and V 3 bases, and 5 bases lay outside the gene matches. The germline V gene has CDR1 SGHDT and CDR2 YYEEEE. As DNA, the CDR3 is TGTGCCAGCAGCTCTCTGGGACAGCCGAACACCGGGGAGCTGTTTTTT. Protein: CASSSLGQPNTGELFF.

J is TRBJ1-6 and V is TRBV6-4, with TRBD1 identical over 7 bases. The CDR3 has 14 amino acids. Trimming at V came to 6 bases and at J to 8 bases, leaving 7 bases not matched to a gene. CDR1 MRHNA and CDR2 SNTAGT come from the germline V gene. Here the CDR3 reads CASRRTGGDSPLHF. As DNA, the CDR3 is TGTGCCAGCAGAAGGACAGGCGGCGATTCACCCCTCCACTTT.

The V and J genes are TRBV6-6 and TRBJ2-5; 7 nucleotides match TRBD1. There are 15 residues in the CDR3. Losses at the gene ends were 2 bases for V and 6 bases for J; bases not matched to a gene: 9. Germline CDR1 is MNHNY and CDR2 is SVGAGI (reference sequence). The CDR3 spells CASSYQDRPFQTQYF. The CDR3 DNA reads TGTGCCAGCAGTTACCAGGACAGGCCGTTTCAGACCCAGTACTTC.

The gene calls are TRBV7-8 and TRBJ2-1; weak D call: TRBD1 (5 bases). Trimming removed 1 base at V and 9 bases at J, with 13 bases between. Germline assignment: CDR1 SGHVS and CDR2 FQNEAQ. The CDR3 is 14 residues long. The CDR3 spells CASSLEAGYAEQFF. The CDR3, as DNA: TGTGCCAGCAGCTTAGAGGCAGGGTATGCTGAGCAGTTCTTC. Supplemented by reference TRBV7-8 and TRBJ2-1, the full variable domain reads GAGVSQSPRYKVAKRGQDVALRCDPISGHVSLFWYQQALGQGPEFLTYFQNEAQLDKSGLPSDRFFAERPEGSVSTLKIQRTQQEDSAVYLCASSLEAGYAEQFFGPGTRLTVL.

The chain links TRBV7-9 to TRBJ1-2, with D perhaps TRBD1 (6 bases). This CDR3 has 12 residues. Germline V gives CDR1 SEHNR, CDR2 FQNEAQ (reference sequence). Trimming cost V 1 base and J 6 bases, with 6 bases left between them. The CDR3 nucleotides read TGTGCCAGCAGCTTAGGGACAGATGGCTACACCTTC. Translating gives CASSLGTDGYTF. Supplemented by reference TRBV7-9 and TRBJ1-2, the full variable domain reads DTGVSQNPRHKITKRGQNVTFRCDPISEHNRLYWYRQTLGQGPEFLTYFQNEAQLEKSRLLSDRFSAERPKGSFSTLEIQRTEQGDSAMYLCASSLGTDGYTFGSGTRLTVV.

The chain has TRBV5-4 and TRBJ2-7, with a possible D match to TRBD2 (7 bases). Per the germline V gene, CDR1 is SGHNT and CDR2 is YYREEE (reference sequence). The CDR3 is made up of 15 amino acids. V was pared by 0 bases and J by 1 base, with 11 bases between. The CDR3 DNA sequence: TGTGCCAGCAGCTTGGGGCGGGGGACATCCTACGAGCAGTACTTC. This encodes CASSLGRGTSYEQYF.

The V call is TRBV5-1, the J call TRBJ2-3; the D is unclear. Looked up from germline, CDR1 is SGHRS and CDR2 is YFSETQ. The CDR3 extends over 19 amino acids. The ends were cut back, 0 bases at V and 1 base at J, with 21 bases in the middle. The CDR3: CASSLAIRPTLIGTDTQYF. DNA of the CDR3: TGCGCCAGCAGCTTGGCCATTCGCCCAACTTTAATTGGCACAGATACGCAGTATTTT.

The genes are TRBV7-2 and TRBJ1-5; D perhaps matches TRBD1 (6 bases). V lost 5 bases and J 4 bases, leaving 15 bases between the germline ends. Looked up from germline, CDR1 is SGHTA and CDR2 is FQGNSA. The CDR3 length is 15 residues. The CDR3 nucleotides read TGTGCCAGCAGCAAGGACAGTACTATGAATCAGCCCCAGCATTTT. Amino acid sequence: CASSKDSTMNQPQHF.

This chain uses TRBV5-1 with TRBJ1-6; possibly TRBD1 for D (5 bases). Germline V gene data show CDR1 as SGHRS and CDR2 as YFSETQ. CDR3 length: 14 residues. With 2 bases removed from V and 9 bases from J, the gap between germline ends came to 12 bases. The chain's CDR3 is CASSLQEGRSPLHF. DNA of the CDR3: TGCGCCAGCAGCTTACAGGAGGGACGTTCACCCCTCCACTTT.

The J gene is TRBJ1-1, the V gene TRBV9; possibly TRBD1 for D (5 bases). Trimming removed 0 bases from V and 2 bases from J, with 11 bases in between. The CDR3 is 15 residues long. CDR1 is SGDLS, CDR2 YYNGEE, per germline. The CDR3 here is CASSVGRGDNTEAFF. In DNA, the CDR3 is TGTGCCAGCAGCGTAGGACGGGGGGATAACACTGAAGCTTTCTTT.

This clone was counted a few times. One end of the junction does not line up with germline, which may come from a read error. The chain recombines TRBV10-3 with TRBJ2-7; D gene ambiguous. CDR1 is ENHRY, CDR2 SYGVKD, per germline. The CDR3 has 14 residues. As DNA, the CDR3 is TGTGCCAGCAGTGACCCCGGGTCAACCTACGAGCAGTACTTC. Translation: CASSDPGSTYEQYF.

The CDR3 loop is CASSPMTGVSNQPQHF. The CDR3 nucleotides read TGTGCCAGTAGTCCGATGACAGGGGTTAGCAATCAGCCCCAGCATTTT. The rearrangement links TRBV19 to TRBJ1-5; 8 bases agree with TRBD1. The germline gives CDR1 LNHDA, CDR2 SQIVND (reference sequence). V gave up 5 bases and J gave up 0 bases; unmatched junction bases: 6. This CDR3 spans 16 amino acids.